This T cell receptor (beta chain) is from a study of blood T cells in healthy people across ages. This clonotype was seen a few times. The CDR3 is 15 residues long. Trimming cost V 2 bases and J 3 bases, with 13 bases left between them. Germline V gives CDR1 SGHTA, CDR2 FQGTGA. Alongside a J-beta primer mix, a sample-barcoded 5' primer served in a second PCR lasting roughly 6 to 12 cycles. TCRdb used MiXCR to reprocess the 5' RACE reads, holding one entry per CDR3 protein. The sample lists 730,000 or so distinct CDR3 sequences; roughly two fifths were seen once. This clonotype originated in a woman aged 55-70 years in good health. The chain combines TRBV7-3 with TRBJ1-1, with TRBD1 as a possible D gene (6 bases). Sample: blood. The CDR3: CASSLSPGQHTEAFF. The CDR3, as DNA: TGTGCCAGCAGCTTATCCCCGGGACAACACACTGAAGCTTTCTTT. The variable domain in full, completed from reference TRBV7-3 and TRBJ1-1, reads GAGVSQTPSNKVTEKGKYVELRCDPISGHTALYWYRQSLGQGPEFLIYFQGTGAADDSGLPNDRFFAVRPEGSVSTLKIQRTERGDSAVYLCASSLSPGQHTEAFFGQGTRLTVV.